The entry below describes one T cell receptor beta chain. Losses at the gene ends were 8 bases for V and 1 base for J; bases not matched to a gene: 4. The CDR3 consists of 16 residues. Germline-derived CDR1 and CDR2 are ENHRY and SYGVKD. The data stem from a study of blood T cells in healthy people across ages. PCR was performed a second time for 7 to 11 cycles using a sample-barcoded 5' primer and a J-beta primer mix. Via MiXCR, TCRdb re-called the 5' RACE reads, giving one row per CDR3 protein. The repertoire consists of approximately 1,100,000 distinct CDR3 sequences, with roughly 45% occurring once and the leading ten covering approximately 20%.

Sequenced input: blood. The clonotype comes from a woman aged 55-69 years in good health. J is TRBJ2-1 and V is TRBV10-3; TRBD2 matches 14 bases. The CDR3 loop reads CAIGTSGSESYNEQFF. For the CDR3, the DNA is TGTGCCATCGGGACTAGCGGGAGCGAATCCTACAATGAGCAGTTCTTC.